Listed below are T cell receptor beta chains from one sample, sequenced in a study of low-dose radiotherapy and immunotherapy resistance in tumors. MiXCR, run by TCRdb on the reads, gives a single entry per CDR3 protein. The sample yields 64,000 or so distinct CDR3 sequences, around a quarter seen once. The sequences come from PBMCs, collected before treatment. These receptors originate from a male donor with rectosigmoid adenocarcinoma. Both conserved end residues are part of each CDR3. A D gene is named only where the DNA matches it firmly. Some rows have no size entry. The others give once, few or many, or a class for an expanded clone.

>TRBJ2-5|few|TRBV11-1|NA
TGTGCCAGCAGCACGCGAGGGGGCCAAGAGACCCAGTACTTC
CASSTRGGQETQYF
>TRBJ1-4|few|TRBV27|NA
TGTGCCAGCAGTTCCGAATCCGGGGCTAACGAAAAACTGTTTTTT
CASSSESGANEKLFF
>TRBJ2-3|many|TRBV7-8|NA
TGTGCCAGCAGCCCCCCCCCAGATACGCAGTATTTT
CASSPPPDTQYF
>TRBJ1-5|NA|TRBV4-1|NA
TGCGCCAGCAGCCAAGAGGAGAGGCCAATCAATCAGCCCCAGCATTTT
CASSQEERPINQPQHF
>TRBJ2-7|many|TRBV20-1|NA
TGCAGTCCCAGACACCCAGTCTCCTACGAGCAGTACTTC
CSPRHPVSYEQYF
>TRBJ2-1|many|TRBV7-2|NA
TGTGCCAGCACCCTCTGGGCAGGCGTGGGTAAGGAGCAGTTCTTC
CASTLWAGVGKEQFF
>TRBJ2-7|few|TRBV27|NA
TGTGCCAGCAGTTTGTCAGCGCCAGCCTACGAGCAGTACTTC
CASSLSAPAYEQYF
>TRBJ1-1|NA|TRBV9|NA
TGTGCCAGCAGCGTAGGGTGGGGGAACACTGAAGCTTTCTTT
CASSVGWGNTEAFF
>TRBJ2-2|many|TRBV19|TRBD2
TGTGCCAGTAGTGGTAGCGGGAGTGTAATAGCAGTGAACACCGGGGAGCTGTTTTTT
CASSGSGSVIAVNTGELFF
>TRBJ2-2|many|TRBV14|NA
TGTGCCAGCAGCCAATATCTCGCTGGGGAGCTGTTTTTT
CASSQYLAGELFF
>TRBJ1-1|many|TRBV20-1|NA
TGCAGTGCCTACGGGGAACGGGTAGAAGCTTTCTTT
CSAYGERVEAFF
>TRBJ1-1|many|TRBV20-1|TRBD1
TGCAGTCCATGGGACAGTGAGAACACTGAAGCTTTCTTT
CSPWDSENTEAFF
>TRBJ2-1|NA|TRBV28|TRBD1
TGTGCCAGCAGGTCGAACGGGGCAGGGGGCAATGAGCAGTTCTTC
CASRSNGAGGNEQFF
>TRBJ2-7|many|TRBV12-3/TRBV12-4|NA
TGTGCCAGCAGTTTAGGCAGCCTAATGGCCCCCTACGAGCAGTACTTC
CASSLGSLMAPYEQYF
>TRBJ2-5|many|TRBV7-3|NA
TGTGCCAGCAGCTTAAGGGGGAGTGAAACCCAGTACTTC
CASSLRGSETQYF